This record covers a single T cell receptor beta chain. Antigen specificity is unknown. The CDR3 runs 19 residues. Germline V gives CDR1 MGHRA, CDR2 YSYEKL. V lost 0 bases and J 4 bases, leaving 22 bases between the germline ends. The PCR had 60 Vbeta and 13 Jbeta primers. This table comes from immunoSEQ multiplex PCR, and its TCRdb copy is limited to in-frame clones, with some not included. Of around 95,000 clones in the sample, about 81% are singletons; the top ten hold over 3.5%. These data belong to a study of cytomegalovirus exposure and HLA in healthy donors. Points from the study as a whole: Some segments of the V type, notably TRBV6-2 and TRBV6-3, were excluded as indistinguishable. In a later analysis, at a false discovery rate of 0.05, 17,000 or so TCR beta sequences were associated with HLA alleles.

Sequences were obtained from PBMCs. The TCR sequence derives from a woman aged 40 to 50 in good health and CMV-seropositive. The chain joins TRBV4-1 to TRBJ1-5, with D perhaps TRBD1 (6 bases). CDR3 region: CASSQDGPQGSGFNQPQHF. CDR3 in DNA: TGCGCCAGCAGCCAAGATGGGCCCCAGGGGAGTGGGTTTAATCAGCCCCAGCATTTT.